Below are 9 T cell receptor beta chains sequenced from a single sample in a study of molecular identifiers for immune sequencing clone quantification. One entry per CDR3 protein, called by TCRdb with MiXCR from the PCR reads. Counted here are more than 450,000 distinct CDR3 sequences, 25% occurring once; the ten biggest clones make up around 0.8%. The source material was naive CD8+ T cells from blood, with Jurkat cell RNA spiked in. Indicated subset: FACS-sorted CD8+CD4-CCR7+CD45RA+ naive T cells. Every receptor here comes from a human donor in good health. Some libraries in this study had Jurkat cell RNA spiked in.

To note about this clonotype: A much larger clone differs by one base, so this may be a read error. The chain is built from TRBV4-3 and TRBJ2-3; D gene unclear. CDR3 length equals 16 residues. Trimming shortened V by 0 bases and J by 4 bases, and 14 bases separated the two germline ends. The V gene's germline CDR1 is LGHNA and CDR2 YSLEER. Here the CDR3 reads CASSQDRGLGADTQYF. CDR3 DNA sequence: TGCGCCAGCAGCCAAGATCGTGGGCTCGGCGCAGATACGCAGTATTTT.

This clonotype occurred a few times. The V gene is TRBV4-3, the J gene TRBJ2-7; the D gene is possibly TRBD1 (5 bases). Per the germline V gene, CDR1 is LGHNA and CDR2 is YSLEER. There are 15 residues in the CDR3. Trimming shortened V by 0 bases and J by 3 bases, and 12 bases separated the two germline ends. CDR3 nucleotides: TGCGCCAGCAGCCAAGATCTGGGCAGGGTCTACGAGCAGTACTTC. Residues: CASSQDLGRVYEQYF.

About this clonotype: This sequence may be a read error, since a much larger clone differs from it by one base. The chain employs TRBV6-5 and TRBJ1-1, with unresolved D. CDR1 and CDR2 from the germline V gene are MNHEY and SVGAGI. This CDR3 region has 12 residues. In DNA, the CDR3 is TGTGCCAGCAGCGAAGGTGGCACTGAAGCTTCCTTT. Translated: CASSEGGTEASF.

The V call is TRBV11-3, the J call TRBJ2-2, with TRBD2 matching over 9 bases. The CDR3 runs to 17 residues. V shed 4 bases and J 2 bases; nucleotides not matched to a gene: 8. Looked up from germline, CDR1 is SGHNT and CDR2 is YENEEA. CDR3 coding DNA: TGTGCCAGCAGCTCCAGCCCAGCGGGGGGAAACACCGGGGAGCTGTTTTTT. Translated, it gives CASSSSPAGGNTGELFF.

This sequence joins TRBV28 and TRBJ2-1, with 8 bases that match TRBD2. V lost 5 bases, J lost 8 bases, and 8 bases stayed unmatched. The CDR3 extends over 14 amino acids. Germline values: CDR1 MDHEN, CDR2 SYDVKM. The CDR3 coding sequence is TGTGCCAGCAGTCTACGGGAGGGCCCCTATGAGCAGTTCTTC. Protein product: CASSLREGPYEQFF.

This chain links TRBV27 with TRBJ2-3; TRBD1 matches at 7 bases. V was pared by 0 bases and J by 1 base, with 10 bases of the junction left unmatched. The CDR3 is made up of 18 amino acids. CDR1 is MNHEY and CDR2 is SMNVEV in the germline V gene (reference sequence). CDR3 residues: CASSLSRPDRFGTDTQYF. As DNA, the CDR3 is TGTGCCAGCAGTTTATCGAGGCCGGACAGGTTTGGCACAGATACGCAGTATTTT.

This clonotype occurred many times. The chain couples TRBV6-6 to TRBJ2-5; 10 nucleotides align to TRBD2. The CDR3 extends over 16 amino acids. Germline V gene lookup returns CDR1 MNHNY and CDR2 SVGAGI (reference sequence). Trimming took 4 bases from V and 0 from J; bases not matched to a gene: 5. The CDR3 DNA is TGTGCCAGCAGTTCGCTAGCGGGGGCCTACCAAGAGACCCAGTACTTC. It is translated as CASSSLAGAYQETQYF.

The chain couples TRBV9 to TRBJ2-3; D gene ambiguous. Trimming cost V 1 base and J 0 bases, with 12 bases left between them. The CDR3 totals 16 residues. Germline CDR1 SGDLS, CDR2 YYNGEE. CDR3 loop: CASSVLSAPSTDTQYF. DNA for the CDR3: TGTGCCAGCAGCGTACTGAGCGCCCCTAGCACAGATACGCAGTATTTT.

The chain carries TRBV5-4 and TRBJ2-7; TRBD2 aligns across 9 bases. Germline CDR1 is SGHNT and CDR2 is YYREEE (reference sequence). V was pared by 2 bases and J by 5 bases, with 5 bases of the junction left unmatched. The CDR3 runs to 14 residues. CDR3 DNA: TGTGCCAGCAGCTTTGGCGGGGGGGACGACGAGCAGTACTTC. Translation gives CASSFGGGDDEQYF.